These 27 T cell receptor beta chains were sequenced from one sample in a study of response to subunit inactivated influenza vaccine. Each CDR3 protein gets one entry after TCRdb re-called the RT-PCR reads with MiXCR. The data show more than 450,000 distinct CDR3 sequences, with approximately 12% seen just once and roughly 10% held by the top ten. Specimen: PBMCs from blood, collected on the day of vaccination. All receptors derive from a man aged 50 to 60 who received an inactivated influenza vaccine.

This clonotype was counted a few times. The chain is built from TRBV6-1 and TRBJ2-3; a weak D match, TRBD1 (6 bases). V gave up 1 base and J gave up 1 base, with 9 bases separating them. The CDR3 has 15 residues. Germline V gene lookup returns CDR1 MNHNS and CDR2 SASEGT. The CDR3: CASSEDPGGTDTQYF. The CDR3 DNA reads as TGTGCCAGCAGTGAAGATCCAGGGGGCACAGATACGCAGTATTTT.

The chain uses TRBV7-2 and TRBJ2-7; maybe TRBD2 (6 bases). The germline V gene encodes CDR1 SGHTA and CDR2 FQGNSA. V lost 4 bases and J lost 6, with 10 bases in between. The CDR3 is made up of 12 amino acids. CDR3 loop: CASSSLATEQYF. The CDR3, as DNA: TGTGCCAGCAGCTCGCTAGCGACCGAGCAGTACTTC.

The CDR3 loop reads CASSYWRGAEQFF. The CDR3 DNA follows: TGTGCCAGCAGTTACTGGAGGGGGGCTGAGCAGTTCTTC. J is TRBJ2-1 and V is TRBV6-5; the D call may be TRBD1 or TRBD2 (6 bases each). The germline gives CDR1 MNHEY, CDR2 SVGAGI. V lost 1 base and J lost 9, with 10 bases in between. The CDR3 is 13 amino acids.

This clonotype was found many times. The rearrangement joins TRBV14 to TRBJ2-3; no firm D call. The V gene's germline CDR1 is SGHDN and CDR2 FVKESK. The CDR3 runs to 13 residues. V gave up 4 bases and J gave up 6 bases, with 11 bases separating them. The CDR3 DNA is TGTGCCAGCAGCCTACGACTTGCCGATACGCAGTATTTT. It is translated as CASSLRLADTQYF.

The rearrangement links TRBV2 to TRBJ1-2; 8 bases are a match to TRBD1. Looked up from germline, CDR1 is SNHLY and CDR2 is FYNNEI. V was clipped by 4 bases and J by 9 bases; unmatched bases: 10. This CDR3 spans 14 amino acids. CDR3 bases: TGTGCCAGCAGTGCCGCCGGGACAGGCCTGCGCTACACCTTC. This encodes CASSAAGTGLRYTF.

This clonotype was recorded at least ten times. J is TRBJ2-1 and V is TRBV29-1, with 7 bases lining up with TRBD2. This CDR3 has 19 amino acids. Germline loops: CDR1 SQVTM, CDR2 ANQGSEA. The V segment lost 0 bases and the J segment 0 bases; nucleotides outside the gene matches: 14. DNA of the CDR3: TGCAGCGTTGAAGACGTCTTGGCGGGAGAAGAAAGCTCCTACAATGAGCAGTTCTTC. Its protein product is CSVEDVLAGEESSYNEQFF.

The rearrangement joins TRBV6-2 or TRBV6-3 to TRBJ1-5; D is perhaps TRBD1 (6 bases). The CDR3 totals 14 residues. From germline, CDR1 is MNHEY and CDR2 SVGEGT. The V end was cut by 5 bases, the J end by 3 bases, with 11 bases between. CDR3 sequence (DNA): TGTGCCAGCAGTGCGGACAGATACAATCAGCCCCAGCATTTT. As protein: CASSADRYNQPQHF.

This clonotype appeared a few times. This chain links TRBV2 with TRBJ1-1, with 9 positions matching TRBD1. The CDR3 is 12 residues long. The J segment lost 8 bases and the V segment lost 6 bases, leaving 4 bases of the junction unmatched. Germline V lookup: CDR1 SNHLY, CDR2 FYNNEI. The DNA of the CDR3 is TGTGCCAGCAGCGGACAGGGGTTCGAAGCTTTCTTT. It codes for CASSGQGFEAFF.

This clonotype has ten or more counts. The CDR3 reads CASSQDSGVYRELFF. The CDR3, as DNA: TGCGCCAGCAGCCAAGATTCGGGGGTCTACCGGGAGCTGTTTTTT. The V call is TRBV4-1, the J call TRBJ2-2; tentatively, D is TRBD2 (6 bases). The CDR3 is 15 amino acids. CDR1 is MGHRA and CDR2 is YSYEKL in the germline V gene. The germline V and J ends were trimmed by 0 bases and 9 bases, with 14 bases remaining between them.

The table lists this clonotype with a few counts. The chain recombines TRBV29-1 with TRBJ1-2; 10 bases are a match to TRBD1. J lost 6 bases, V lost 3 bases, and 4 bases had no gene match. In germline, CDR1 is SQVTM, CDR2 ANQGSEA. The CDR3 contains 13 residues. The CDR3 DNA is TGCAGCGTTGAGAGACAGGGGGCCCATGGCTACACCTTC. This codes for CSVERQGAHGYTF.

This chain joins TRBV24-1 and TRBJ2-6; D not certain. Trimming removed 7 bases from V and 0 bases from J, with 9 bases in between. Per the germline V gene, CDR1 is KGHDR and CDR2 is SFDVKD. There are 15 residues in the CDR3. The CDR3 loop reads CATSNASSGANVLTF. The DNA of the CDR3 is TGTGCCACCAGCAACGCAAGCTCTGGGGCCAACGTCCTGACTTTC.

The J gene is TRBJ2-3, the V gene TRBV30; no reliable D call. Trimming took 0 bases from V and 5 from J, leaving 3 bases between them. The CDR3 sequence is 11 residues long. The germline V gene encodes CDR1 GTSNPN and CDR2 SVGIG (reference sequence). Here the CDR3 reads CAWSVGDTQYF. CDR3 DNA: TGTGCCTGGAGTGTAGGAGATACGCAGTATTTT.

This clonotype was seen more than once but under ten times. The chain links TRBV5-1 to TRBJ2-1; D is ambiguous. The CDR3 loop spans 15 amino acids. The germline gives CDR1 SGHRS, CDR2 YFSETQ. The V gene lost 1 base and the J gene lost 0 bases, with 8 bases spanning the gap. CDR3 residues: CASSLLSVSYNEQFF. Here the CDR3 DNA reads TGCGCCAGCAGCTTGTTGTCAGTCTCCTACAATGAGCAGTTCTTC.

Comments on this clonotype: The germline gene is not matched at one end of the junction; a read error may be the cause. V and J are TRBV7-9 and TRBJ2-5; tentatively, D is TRBD1 (6 bases). The germline V gene has CDR1 SEHNR and CDR2 FQNEAQ (reference sequence). The CDR3 runs 16 residues. CDR3 loop: CTSSLVSSDRWETQYF. CDR3 nucleotides: TGTACCAGCAGCTTAGTGTCGAGCGACAGGTGGGAGACCCAGTACTTC.

The table lists this clonotype with many counts. J is TRBJ2-2 and V is TRBV12-3 or TRBV12-4, with 9 bases identical to TRBD1. CDR3 size: 15 residues. V trimming: 4 bases; J trimming: 8 bases; junction bases outside the gene matches: 8. The CDR3 DNA follows: TGTGCCAGCAGTTCCCGGGGACAGGGTGCTGGGGAGCTGTTTTTT. Amino acids: CASSSRGQGAGELFF.

Note on this clonotype: A much larger clone sits a single nucleotide away, making a read error possible. The chain links TRBV5-1 to TRBJ2-3; D call uncertain. From germline, CDR1 is SGHRS and CDR2 YFSETQ. Trimming left V 1 base short and J 4 bases short, with 7 bases between. This CDR3 contains 13 residues. In DNA form, the CDR3 reads TGCGCCAGCAGCTTGTACGGATCAGATACGCAGTATTTT. Its translation: CASSLYGSDTQYF.

This clonotype was recorded at least ten times. This chain uses TRBV10-3 with TRBJ2-3; D is perhaps TRBD1 or TRBD2 (5 bases each). With 6 bases removed from V and 2 bases from J, the gap between germline ends came to 15 bases. This CDR3 comprises 15 residues. CDR1 ENHRY and CDR2 SYGVKD come from the germline V gene. CDR3 coding DNA: TGTGCCATCAGAGATCCAGGGACCAACACAGATACGCAGTATTTT. It encodes CAIRDPGTNTDTQYF.

The chain has TRBV5-1 and TRBJ1-1; unclear D gene. Germline lookup yields CDR1 SGHRS and CDR2 YFSETQ. The CDR3 runs to 16 residues. Trimming removed 0 bases from V and 0 bases from J, with 12 bases in between. CDR3 amino acids: CASSLENSFVNTEAFF. The CDR3 DNA sequence: TGCGCCAGCAGCTTGGAGAACAGCTTCGTGAACACTGAAGCTTTCTTT.

This rearrangement joins TRBV10-3 to TRBJ2-3; the match to TRBD2 covers 11 bases. The germline gives CDR1 ENHRY, CDR2 SYGVKD. This CDR3 is 15 amino acids long. With 10 bases clipped from V and 4 bases from J, the junction kept 10 bases outside the gene matches. This CDR3 is CATLAGGQWADTQYF. For the CDR3, the DNA is TGTGCCACCTTAGCGGGGGGGCAATGGGCAGATACGCAGTATTTT.

In its sample, this clonotype was seen many times. DNA of the CDR3: TGTGCCAGCAGCGAACGGACGGGGTCCTACAATGAGCAGTTCTTC. Translating it yields CASSERTGSYNEQFF. This chain joins TRBV7-8 and TRBJ2-1; D is perhaps TRBD2 (5 bases). Germline V gene lookup returns CDR1 SGHVS and CDR2 FQNEAQ. The V and J ends lost 5 bases and 1 base respectively, with 12 bases between them. The CDR3 loop spans 15 amino acids.

This clonotype was counted ten times or more. The chain employs TRBV12-3 or TRBV12-4 and TRBJ2-3, with D perhaps matching TRBD1 (6 bases). V was clipped by 6 bases and J by 4 bases, with 14 bases between them. This CDR3 spans 14 amino acids. The DNA for the CDR3 is TGTGCCAGCAGACAGGGTATTGCAGCAGATACGCAGTATTTT. Translated, it gives CASRQGIAADTQYF.

This clonotype was found many times. A read error may produce the germline difference seen at one junction end. The CDR3 loop reads CASSDSPVRTQYF. The CDR3 DNA reads as TGTGCCAGCAGTGACTCGCCCGTCCGGACCCAGTACTTC. This chain uses TRBV6-5 with TRBJ2-5; D unclear. The CDR3 extends over 13 amino acids. Germline values: CDR1 MNHEY, CDR2 SVGAGI.

V usage is TRBV28 and J usage is TRBJ2-7; 11 nucleotides match TRBD2. This CDR3 region has 17 residues. Germline V lookup: CDR1 MDHEN, CDR2 SYDVKM. Unmatched junction bases numbered 13, after V lost 7 bases and J lost 2 bases. CDR3 residues: CASKNVAGGIKTYEQYF. The CDR3 DNA reads as TGTGCCAGCAAAAATGTAGCGGGAGGGATCAAAACCTACGAGCAGTACTTC.

This clonotype was seen more than once but under ten times. This CDR3 is CASSPALAFAYNEQFF. CDR3 coding DNA: TGTGCCAGCAGTCCAGCCTTAGCGTTTGCCTACAATGAGCAGTTCTTC. The J gene is TRBJ2-1, the V gene TRBV27; a weak D match, TRBD2 (5 bases). The germline V gene has CDR1 MNHEY and CDR2 SMNVEV (reference sequence). CDR3 size: 16 residues. V was cut by 5 bases and J by 2 bases, with 16 bases left in between.

The sample holds many counts of this clonotype. The gene calls are TRBV27 and TRBJ2-1; 10 nucleotides match TRBD2. This CDR3 spans 16 amino acids. With V trimmed by 5 bases and J by 1 base, 5 bases remained unmatched. Germline V gives CDR1 MNHEY, CDR2 SMNVEV (reference sequence). CDR3: CASSVGLAWSYNEQFF. CDR3 coding DNA: TGTGCCAGCAGTGTGGGACTAGCGTGGTCCTACAATGAGCAGTTCTTC.

Regarding this clonotype: It may be a read error: a sequence one base away is much more abundant. The chain couples TRBV20-1 to TRBJ1-2; D possibly corresponds to TRBD1 (5 bases). Trimming cost V 0 bases and J 8 bases, with 16 bases left between them. The CDR3 spans 14 residues. CDR1 and CDR2 (germline): DFQATT, SNEGSKA (reference sequence). CDR3 protein: CSARDPGAPEGYTF. In DNA, the CDR3 is TGCAGTGCTAGAGATCCCGGGGCTCCCGAGGGCTACACCTTC.

The V gene is TRBV10-3, the J gene TRBJ1-1; TRBD1 agrees at 7 bases. CDR1 and CDR2 (germline): ENHRY, SYGVKD. V shed 4 bases and J 3 bases; nucleotides not matched to a gene: 5. This CDR3 spans 14 amino acids. CDR3 amino acids: CAISGQGGDTEAFF. CDR3 DNA: TGTGCCATCAGTGGACAGGGAGGGGACACTGAAGCTTTCTTT.